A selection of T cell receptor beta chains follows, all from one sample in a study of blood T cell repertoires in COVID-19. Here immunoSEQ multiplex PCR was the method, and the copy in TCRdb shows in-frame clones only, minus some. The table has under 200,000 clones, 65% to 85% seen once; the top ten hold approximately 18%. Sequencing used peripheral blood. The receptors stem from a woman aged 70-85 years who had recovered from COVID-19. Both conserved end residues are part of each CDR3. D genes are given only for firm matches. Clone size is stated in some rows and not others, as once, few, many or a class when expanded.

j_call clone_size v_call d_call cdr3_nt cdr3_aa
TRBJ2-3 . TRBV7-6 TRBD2 TGTGCCAGCAGCTTAGCGGGAGGGCCCCTGACAGATACGCAGTATTTT CASSLAGGPLTDTQYF
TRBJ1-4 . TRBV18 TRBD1 TGTGCCAGCTCACCACAATTGGGGACAGCCTATAATGAAAAACTGTTTTTT CASSPQLGTAYNEKLFF
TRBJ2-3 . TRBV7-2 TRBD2 TGTGCCAGCAGCTTAACCGGGACTAGCGGGTACACAGATACGCAGTATTTT CASSLTGTSGYTDTQYF
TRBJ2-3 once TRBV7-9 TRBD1 TGTGCCAGCAGCAAACAGACAGGGGGCAGTGGAGATACGCAGTATTTT CASSKQTGGSGDTQYF
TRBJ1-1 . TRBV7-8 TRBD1 TGTGCCAGCAGCCCCCGGACAGGGGTGAACACTGAAGCTTTCTTT CASSPRTGVNTEAFF
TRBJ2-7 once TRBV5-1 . TGCGCCAGCAGCTTGCGGGCAGTGGAGGTCTACGAGCAGTACTTC CASSLRAVEVYEQYF
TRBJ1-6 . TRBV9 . TGTGCCAGCAGCGGCAGGGAAAATTCACCCCTCCACTTT CASSGRENSPLHF
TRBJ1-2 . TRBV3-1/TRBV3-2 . TGTGCCAGCAGCCAAGATAGGGGGTGGTATGGCTACACCTTC CASSQDRGWYGYTF
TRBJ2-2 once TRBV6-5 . TGTGCCAGCAGTTACTTGTCACAGCCCACTGGGGAGCTGTTTTTT CASSYLSQPTGELFF
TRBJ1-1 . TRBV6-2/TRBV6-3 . TGTGCCAGCAGTTACAAGGAGAGACACACTGAAGCTTTCTTT CASSYKERHTEAFF
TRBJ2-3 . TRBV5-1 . TGCGCCAGCAGCTTGGGGGGCAGCCTTGGAGATACGCAGTATTTT CASSLGGSLGDTQYF
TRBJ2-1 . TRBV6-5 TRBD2 TGTGCCACCCCGAACCTTAGCGGGACCTTCAATGAGCAGTTCTTC CATPNLSGTFNEQFF
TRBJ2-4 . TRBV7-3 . TGTGCCAGCAGCCCCTCAGGGCCCCCACACAAAAACATTCAGTACTTC CASSPSGPPHKNIQYF
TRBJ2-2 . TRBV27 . TGTGCCAGCACCCCCCTCCCGGTGGACACCGGGGAGCTGTTTTTT CASTPLPVDTGELFF
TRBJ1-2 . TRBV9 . TGTGCCAGCAGCGTAGGCGGCCAGGGTCGGTTCTATGGCTACACCTTC CASSVGGQGRFYGYTF
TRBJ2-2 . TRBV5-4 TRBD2 TGTGCCAGCAGCCTCCCCGGACTAGCGGGGGGCCGTAACACCGGGGAGCTGTTTTTT CASSLPGLAGGRNTGELFF
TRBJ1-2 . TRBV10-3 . TGTGCCATCAGTGCACGGCCAGGAAACTATGGCTACACCTTC CAISARPGNYGYTF
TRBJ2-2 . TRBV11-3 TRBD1 TGTGCCAGCAGCCCAAGACAGGGGGTCGACACCGGGGAGCTGTTTTTT CASSPRQGVDTGELFF
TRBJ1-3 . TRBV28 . TGTGCCAGCAGTTTACCCCTCCCTGGAAACACCATATATTTT CASSLPLPGNTIYF
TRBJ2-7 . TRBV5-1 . TGCGCCAGCAGCTTGGAGGGGGGGTCCGAGCAGTACTTC CASSLEGGSEQYF
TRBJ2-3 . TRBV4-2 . TGTGCCAGCAGGAACCTGTGGGCTACCCTCACAGATACGCAGTATTTT CASRNLWATLTDTQYF
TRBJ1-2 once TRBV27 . TGTGCCAGCGGGCAGGGAGGTTCTTTAAATGGCTACACCTTC CASGQGGSLNGYTF
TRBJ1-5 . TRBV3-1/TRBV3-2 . TGTGCCAGCAGCCCCCAACGGGGGGGTTTGCAGCCCCAGCATTTT CASSPQRGGLQPQHF
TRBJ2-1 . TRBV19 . TGTGCCAGTAGTATTGGTGGGACTTCCTACAATGAGCAGTTCTTC CASSIGGTSYNEQFF
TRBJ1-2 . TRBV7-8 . TGTGCCAGCAGCCCGGACGGGGTCGGCGGCCGCTTGGGCTTC CASSPDGVGGRLGF
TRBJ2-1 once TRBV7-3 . TGTGCCAGCAGCCCCGGCGGGAATGAGCAGTTCTTC CASSPGGNEQFF
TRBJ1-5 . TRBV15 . TGTGCCACCAGCAGAGCGGCCGGGGGCAATCAGCCCCAGCATTTT CATSRAAGGNQPQHF
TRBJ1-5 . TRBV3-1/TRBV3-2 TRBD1 TGTGCCAGCAGCTGGGGACAGGGGGCTCAGCCCCAGCATTTT CASSWGQGAQPQHF
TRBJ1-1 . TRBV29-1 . TGCAGCGTTGAAGATTCGCCGGTGAACACTGAAGCTTTCTTT CSVEDSPVNTEAFF
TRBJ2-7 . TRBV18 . TGTGCCAGCTCACCCCAACAGCCCTACGAGCAGTACTTC CASSPQQPYEQYF
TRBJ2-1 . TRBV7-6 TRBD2 TGTGCCAGCAGCTTAGGTGGCGGGGGTAGCTCCTACAATGAGCAGTTCTTC CASSLGGGGSSYNEQFF
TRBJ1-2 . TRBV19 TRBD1 TGTGCCACTTCAGGACAGGGGGAGGACTGGGACTATGGCTACACCTTC CATSGQGEDWDYGYTF
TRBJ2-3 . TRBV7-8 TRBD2 TGTGCCAGCAGCTTAGGAACTAGCGGGAGTACCAGGGATACGCAGTATTTT CASSLGTSGSTRDTQYF
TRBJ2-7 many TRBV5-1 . TGCGCCAGCAGTTCCCTTCGGGGTGGAGGTTTTTACGAGCAGTACTTC CASSSLRGGGFYEQYF
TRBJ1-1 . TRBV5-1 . TGCGCCAGCAGCACCCCCAGGGGTGGGACTGAAGCTTTCTTT CASSTPRGGTEAFF
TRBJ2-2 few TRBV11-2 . TGTGCCAGCAGCAGGCAGGGAGGCACCGGGGAGCTGTTTTTT CASSRQGGTGELFF
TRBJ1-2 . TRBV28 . TGTGCCAGCAGCGCCGCCGGGTCGCATAACTATGGCTACACCTTC CASSAAGSHNYGYTF
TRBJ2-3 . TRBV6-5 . TGTGCCAGCAGTTACGACAGTTACACAGATACGCAGTATTTT CASSYDSYTDTQYF
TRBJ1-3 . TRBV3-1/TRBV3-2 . TGTGCCAGCAGCGCACGACAGAGAGGAAACACCATATATTTT CASSARQRGNTIYF
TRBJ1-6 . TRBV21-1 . TGTGCCAGCAGCCCTCCACCGGGATATAATTCACCCCTCCACTTT CASSPPPGYNSPLHF
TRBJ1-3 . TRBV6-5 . TGTGCCAGCAGACCCCGGGGGGGATGGAACACCATATATTTT CASRPRGGWNTIYF
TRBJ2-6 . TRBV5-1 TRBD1 TGCGCCAGCAACGGCCTCGCCAGGGGGCACTCTGGGGCCAACGTCCTGACTTTC CASNGLARGHSGANVLTF
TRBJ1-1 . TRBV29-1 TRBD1 TGCAGCGTTCCGGGACAGGGGTCCCCGACCCCTCGGGCTTTCTTT CSVPGQGSPTPRAFF
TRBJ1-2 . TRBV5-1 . TGCGCCAGCAGCTTGGGGGCGCAGGGGCGCGGTGGCTACACCTTC CASSLGAQGRGGYTF
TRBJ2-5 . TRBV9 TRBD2 TGTGCCAGCCGGGGGGTGGAAGAGACCCAGTACTTC CASRGVEETQYF
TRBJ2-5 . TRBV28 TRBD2 TGTGCCAGCGGTGGTAGCGGGAGGGGGGAGACCCAGTACTTC CASGGSGRGETQYF
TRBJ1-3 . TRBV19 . TGTGCCAGTAGTATCGTGGCGAAAGCGGGAAACACCATATATTTT CASSIVAKAGNTIYF
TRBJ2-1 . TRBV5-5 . TGTGCCAGCAGCAACCTCCGGGGGAATGAGCAGTTCTTC CASSNLRGNEQFF
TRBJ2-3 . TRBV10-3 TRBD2 TGTGCCATCAGTGGGGGCGGGAGCGCAGATACGCAGTATTTT CAISGGGSADTQYF
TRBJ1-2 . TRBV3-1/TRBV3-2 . TGTGCCAGCAGCCGGAGGGACGGCGGCTACACCTTC CASSRRDGGYTF